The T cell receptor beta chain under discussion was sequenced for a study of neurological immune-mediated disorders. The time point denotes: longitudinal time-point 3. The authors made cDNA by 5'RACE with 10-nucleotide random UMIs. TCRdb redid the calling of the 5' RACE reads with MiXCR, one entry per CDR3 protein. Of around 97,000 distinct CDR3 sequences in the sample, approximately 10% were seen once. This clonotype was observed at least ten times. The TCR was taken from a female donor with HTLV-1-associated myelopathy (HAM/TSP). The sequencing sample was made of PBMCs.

The CDR3 sequence is CASSRAGVNSYEQYF. The CDR3 DNA reads as TGTGCCAGCAGCCGGGCGGGGGTGAATTCCTACGAGCAGTACTTC. The V call is TRBV7-2, the J call TRBJ2-7; 7 nucleotides align to TRBD2. This CDR3 has 15 amino acids. Looked up from germline, CDR1 is SGHTA and CDR2 is FQGNSA. The ends lost 5 bases at V and 1 base at J; junction bases unmatched: 8.